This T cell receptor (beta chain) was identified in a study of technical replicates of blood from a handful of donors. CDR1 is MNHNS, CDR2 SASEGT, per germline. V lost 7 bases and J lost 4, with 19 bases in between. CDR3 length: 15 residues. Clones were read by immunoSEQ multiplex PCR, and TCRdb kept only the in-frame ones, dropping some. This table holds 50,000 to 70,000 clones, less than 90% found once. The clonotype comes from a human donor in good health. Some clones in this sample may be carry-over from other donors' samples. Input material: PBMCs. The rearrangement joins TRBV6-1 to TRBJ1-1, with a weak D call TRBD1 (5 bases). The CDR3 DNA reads TGTGCCAGCACTGGGCGCGGGGGGGTAATCACTGAAGCTTTCTTT. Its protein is CASTGRGGVITEAFF.